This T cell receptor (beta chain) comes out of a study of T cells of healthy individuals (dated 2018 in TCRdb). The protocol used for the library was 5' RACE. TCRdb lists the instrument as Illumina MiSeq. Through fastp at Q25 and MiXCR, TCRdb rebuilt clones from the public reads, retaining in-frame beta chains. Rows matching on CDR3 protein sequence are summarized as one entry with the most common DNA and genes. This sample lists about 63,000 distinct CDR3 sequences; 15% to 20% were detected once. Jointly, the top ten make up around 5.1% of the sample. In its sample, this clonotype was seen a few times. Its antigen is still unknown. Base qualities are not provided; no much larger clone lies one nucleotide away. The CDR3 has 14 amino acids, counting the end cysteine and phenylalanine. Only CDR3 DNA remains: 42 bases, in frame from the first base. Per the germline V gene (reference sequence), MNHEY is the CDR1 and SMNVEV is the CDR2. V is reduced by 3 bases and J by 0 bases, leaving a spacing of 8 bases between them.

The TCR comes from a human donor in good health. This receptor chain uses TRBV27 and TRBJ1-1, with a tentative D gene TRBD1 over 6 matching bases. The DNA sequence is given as TGTGCCAGCAGTTTGACAGGCCTGAACACTGAAGCTTTCTTT. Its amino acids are CASSLTGLNTEAFF.